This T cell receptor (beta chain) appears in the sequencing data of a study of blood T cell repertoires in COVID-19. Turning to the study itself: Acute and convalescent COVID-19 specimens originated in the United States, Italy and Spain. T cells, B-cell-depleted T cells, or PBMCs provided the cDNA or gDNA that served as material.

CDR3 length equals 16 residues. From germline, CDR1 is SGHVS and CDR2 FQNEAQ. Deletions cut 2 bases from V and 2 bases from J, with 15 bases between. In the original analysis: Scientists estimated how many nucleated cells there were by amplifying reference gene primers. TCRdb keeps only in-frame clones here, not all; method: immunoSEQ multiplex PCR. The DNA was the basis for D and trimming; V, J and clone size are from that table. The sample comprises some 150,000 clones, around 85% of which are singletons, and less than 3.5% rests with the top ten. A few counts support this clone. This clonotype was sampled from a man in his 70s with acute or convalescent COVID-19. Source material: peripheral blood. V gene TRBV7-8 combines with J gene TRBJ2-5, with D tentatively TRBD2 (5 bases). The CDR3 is CASSLTGVVRQETQYF. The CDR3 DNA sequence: TGTGCCAGCAGCTTAACCGGGGTGGTACGGCAAGAGACCCAGTACTTC.